This T cell receptor beta chain stems from a study of CD8 T cells in Susac syndrome. The RNA input was roughly 0.45 to 1 ug, and it was reverse transcribed with random hexamers. A multiplex approach, immunoSEQ multiplex PCR, amplified TCR beta CDR3 across 54 Vbeta and 13 Jbeta. MiXCR was run by TCRdb on the immunoSEQ multiplex PCR reads, yielding one entry per CDR3 protein. The data show over 120,000 distinct CDR3 sequences, approximately 94% seen once. CD8+ and CD4+ T cells taken from blood had their TCR beta sequenced. The controls, all healthy donors, were matched for age and sex. The TEMRA cells underwent FACS enrichment, while the CD8+ and CD4+ T cells underwent negative isolation. V lost 1 base, J lost 6 bases, and 12 bases lay in between. The CDR3 extends over 13 amino acids. From germline, CDR1 is SQVTM and CDR2 ANQGSEA.

V gene TRBV29-1 combines with J gene TRBJ1-2; no reliable D call. Sequencing was performed on CD4+ T cells from PBMCs. The receptor's source is a human donor in good health. CDR3 in amino acids: CSVEAQETDGYTF. The CDR3 DNA follows: TGCAGCGTTGAAGCGCAGGAGACTGATGGCTACACCTTC. Filled out from reference TRBV29-1 and TRBJ1-2, the complete variable domain reads SAVISQKPSRDICQRGTSLTIQCQVDSQVTMMFWYRQQPGQSLTLIATANQGSEATYESGFVIDKFPISRPNLTFSTLTVSNMSPEDSSIYLCSVEAQETDGYTFGSGTRLTVV.